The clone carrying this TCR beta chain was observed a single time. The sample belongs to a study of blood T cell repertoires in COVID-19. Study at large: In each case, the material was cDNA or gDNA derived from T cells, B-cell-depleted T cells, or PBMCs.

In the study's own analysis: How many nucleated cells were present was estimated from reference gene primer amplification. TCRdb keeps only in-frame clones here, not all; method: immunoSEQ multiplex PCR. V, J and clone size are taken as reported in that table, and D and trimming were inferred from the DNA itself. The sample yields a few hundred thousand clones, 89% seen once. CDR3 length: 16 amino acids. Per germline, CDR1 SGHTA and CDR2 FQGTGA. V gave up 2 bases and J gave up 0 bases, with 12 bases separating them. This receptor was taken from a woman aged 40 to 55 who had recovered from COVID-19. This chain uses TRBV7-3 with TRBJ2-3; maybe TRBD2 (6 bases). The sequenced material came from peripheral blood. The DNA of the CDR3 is TGTGCCAGCAGCTTAGGGATAGCGGCTAGCACAGATACGCAGTATTTT. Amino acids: CASSLGIAASTDTQYF. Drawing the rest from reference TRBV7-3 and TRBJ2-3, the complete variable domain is GAGVSQTPSNKVTEKGKYVELRCDPISGHTALYWYRQSLGQGPEFLIYFQGTGAADDSGLPNDRFFAVRPEGSVSTLKIQRTERGDSAVYLCASSLGIAASTDTQYFGPGTRLTVL.